The next 21 T cell receptor beta chains were all read from a single sample in a study of blood T cell repertoires in COVID-19 (dated by TCRdb to 2018 to 2021). Library creation used the immunoSEQ multiplex PCR assay. TCRdb carries this immuneACCESS record with in-frame sequences only. Its versions omit some clonotypes, under half of them owing to an unresolved V gene in the studies checked, with the rest unexplained. The sample includes approximately 220,000 clones, with 80% to 90% observed a single time. 4.7% of the sample rests with the top ten. Sequencing input: peripheral blood. The receptors come from a woman in her sixties or seventies with acute or convalescent COVID-19.

The V call is TRBV2, the J call TRBJ1-2; tentatively, D is TRBD1 (5 bases). CDR1 is SNHLY, CDR2 FYNNEI, per germline. Trimming took off 6 bases at V and 4 bases at J, with 12 bases between the two ends. This CDR3 is built from 13 residues. Here the CDR3 DNA reads TGTGCCAGCAGCGTCTCAGGGTCCTATGGCTACACCTTC. It codes for CASSVSGSYGYTF.

This clone occurred once. This chain joins TRBV10-2 and TRBJ1-1; 8 bases line up with TRBD1. Per the germline V gene, CDR1 is WSHSY and CDR2 is SAAADI. The trim removed 10 bases at V and 4 bases at J, leaving 11 bases unmatched. The CDR3 length is 14 residues. CDR3 sequence reads: CATGTAGGRTEAFF. CDR3 bases: TGCGCCACCGGGACGGCAGGGGGCCGCACTGAAGCTTTCTTT.

In this sample, this clone turned up once. The genes are TRBV28 and TRBJ1-6; 7 bases match TRBD1. The germline CDR1 and CDR2 sequences are MDHEN and SYDVKM. Trimming took 7 bases from V and 7 from J; bases not matched to a gene: 10. This CDR3 region has 15 residues. The CDR3 DNA follows: TGTGCCAGCAATCAGGGGGGAGCCGGGAATTCACCCCTCCACTTT. Amino acid sequence: CASNQGGAGNSPLHF.

This clone was seen more than once but under ten times. The sample contains more than one DNA sequence encoding this CDR3. This chain connects TRBV6-2 or TRBV6-3 to TRBJ2-7; 7 bases align to TRBD1. Germline CDR1 MNHEY, CDR2 SVGEGT. V gave up 5 bases and J gave up 2 bases; unmatched junction bases: 3. This CDR3 is built from 13 residues. DNA for the CDR3: TGTGCCAGCAGTAGACAGGGAACCTACGAGCAGTACTTC. Its protein is CASSRQGTYEQYF.

The V gene is TRBV5-8, the J gene TRBJ1-2, with 7 positions matching TRBD1. Looked up from germline, CDR1 is SGHTS and CDR2 is YDEGEE. The CDR3 sequence is 15 residues long. After removal of 0 bases from V and 4 bases from J, the junction contained 6 bases not matched to a gene. Here the CDR3 DNA reads TGTGCCAGCAGCTTGGGGACAGGTTACGGCTATGGCTACACCTTC. This encodes CASSLGTGYGYGYTF.

The chain joins TRBV6-5 to TRBJ2-1; D uncertain. Between the trimmed V and J ends, which lost 2 bases and 6 bases, there was a span of 8 bases. In germline, CDR1 is MNHEY, CDR2 SVGAGI. This CDR3 contains 13 residues. The CDR3 spells CASSYPNSNEQFF. The DNA for the CDR3 is TGTGCCAGCAGTTACCCCAATAGCAATGAGCAGTTCTTC.

Regarding this clone: One end of the junction fails to match germline, which may point to a read error. This chain joins TRBV27 and TRBJ2-3, with 8 nucleotides matching TRBD1. The CDR3 totals 13 residues. Looked up from germline, CDR1 is MNHEY and CDR2 is SMNVEV (reference sequence). The CDR3 sequence: CASNRQGADAQYF. For the CDR3, the DNA is TGTGCCAGCAACCGGCAGGGGGCAGATGCGCAGTATTTT.

This clone was picked up a small number of times. This chain links TRBV5-4 with TRBJ2-2, with TRBD1 matching over 7 bases. Trimming cost V 1 base and J 7 bases; bases outside gene matches: 4. CDR1 and CDR2 from the germline V gene are SGHNT and YYREEE (reference sequence). The CDR3 has 14 residues. CDR3 bases: TGTGCCAGCAGCTTGAACAGGGGTTTCGGGGAGCTGTTTTTT. Its translation is CASSLNRGFGELFF. The variable domain in full, completed from reference TRBV5-4 and TRBJ2-2, reads ETGVTQSPTHLIKTRGQQVTLRCSSQSGHNTVSWYQQALGQGPQFIFQYYREEENGRGNFPPRFSGLQFPNYSSELNVNALELDDSALYLCASSLNRGFGELFFGEGSRLTVL.

Only a few counts were recorded for this clone. The chain carries TRBV12-3 or TRBV12-4 and TRBJ2-4; no clear D. The V end was cut by 1 base, the J end by 6 bases, with 7 bases between. The CDR3 is 13 residues long. The CDR3 DNA sequence: TGTGCCAGCAGTTTAGGGTCAGTAAACATTCAGTACTTC. Protein sequence: CASSLGSVNIQYF.

The chain links TRBV6-2 or TRBV6-3 to TRBJ2-3; 12 nucleotides match TRBD2. The J segment lost 2 bases and the V segment lost 4 bases, leaving 13 bases of the junction unmatched. The germline V gene has CDR1 MNHEY and CDR2 SVGEGT. The CDR3 loop spans 19 amino acids. The CDR3 reads CASSLSSGGALGTTDTQYF. The CDR3 nucleotides are TGTGCCAGCAGTTTGTCTAGCGGGGGGGCTTTAGGGACCACAGATACGCAGTATTTT.

This rearrangement joins TRBV6-5 to TRBJ2-7, with a tentative D call TRBD1 (5 bases). Trimming pared 6 bases from V and 2 bases from J, leaving 11 bases between. Germline CDR1 is MNHEY and CDR2 is SVGAGI. The CDR3 has 13 residues. The CDR3 coding sequence is TGTGCCAGCAGGGTCGACAGTACCTACGAGCAGTACTTC. It is translated as CASRVDSTYEQYF.

This clone was seen a few times. The chain links TRBV18 to TRBJ2-2; D is perhaps TRBD1 (6 bases). Trimming took 2 bases from V and 6 from J, leaving 13 bases between them. The CDR3 is 15 residues long. CDR1 and CDR2 from the germline V gene are KGHSH and LQKENI. Here the CDR3 reads CASSPYRVESGELFF. For the CDR3, the DNA is TGTGCCAGCTCACCATACAGGGTAGAGTCCGGGGAGCTGTTTTTT.

V gene TRBV24-1 combines with J gene TRBJ2-1; maybe TRBD2 (6 bases). Trimming removed 0 bases at V and 12 bases at J, with 17 bases between. The germline V gene has CDR1 KGHDR and CDR2 SFDVKD. The CDR3 is 15 amino acids. The CDR3 sequence: CATSDLNGGESLQFF. Here the CDR3 DNA reads TGTGCCACCAGTGATTTGAACGGCGGGGAATCTCTGCAGTTCTTC.

This clone was seen more than once but under ten times. The CDR3 here is CATRERTEAFF. CDR3 bases: TGTGCCACCCGTGAACGGACTGAAGCTTTCTTT. The V call is TRBV6-1, the J call TRBJ1-1; no reliable D call. The CDR3 is made up of 11 amino acids. The V end lost 10 bases, the J end lost 5 bases, and 11 bases lay between the germline ends. The germline CDR1 and CDR2 sequences are MNHNS and SASEGT.

CDR3 residues: CASSLVQGASGNTIYF. The DNA of the CDR3 is TGTGCCAGCAGCTTGGTTCAGGGGGCATCCGGAAACACCATATATTTT. This sequence joins TRBV5-8 and TRBJ1-3; TRBD1 matches at 8 bases. The V gene's germline CDR1 is SGHTS and CDR2 YDEGEE. This CDR3 spans 16 amino acids. After removal of 0 bases from V and 4 bases from J, the junction contained 6 bases not matched to a gene.

The V call is TRBV5-4, the J call TRBJ2-7; 8 bases map to TRBD2. There are 14 residues in the CDR3. Germline V gene data show CDR1 as SGHNT and CDR2 as YYREEE (reference sequence). J gave up 3 bases and V 0 bases, and 2 bases lay outside the gene matches. The CDR3: CASSLGGTSYEQYF. As DNA, the CDR3 is TGTGCCAGCAGCTTGGGGGGGACTAGCTACGAGCAGTACTTC. The full variable domain, completed using reference TRBV5-4 and TRBJ2-7, is ETGVTQSPTHLIKTRGQQVTLRCSSQSGHNTVSWYQQALGQGPQFIFQYYREEENGRGNFPPRFSGLQFPNYSSELNVNALELDDSALYLCASSLGGTSYEQYFGPGTRLTVT.

J is TRBJ1-4 and V is TRBV27; D unclear. Germline V CDR1 and CDR2: MNHEY, SMNVEV (reference sequence). V lost 4 bases and J 8 bases, leaving 11 bases between the germline ends. The CDR3 is 13 amino acids. CDR3 protein: CASSSNLNEKLFF. In nucleotides, the CDR3 is TGTGCCAGCAGTTCCAACTTAAACGAAAAACTGTTTTTT.

This clone was detected only once. The chain links TRBV5-1 to TRBJ2-1; possible D gene TRBD2, 6 bases. The CDR3 has 19 residues. Looked up from germline, CDR1 is SGHRS and CDR2 is YFSETQ. The V end was cut by 0 bases, the J end by 3 bases, with 22 bases between. The CDR3 coding sequence is TGCGCCAGCAGCTTGGGAGGCTCGACTAGGGCGCAAGTCTACAATGAGCAGTTCTTC. Its protein is CASSLGGSTRAQVYNEQFF.

The V call is TRBV3-1 (or the pseudogene TRBV3-2), the J call TRBJ2-7; 9 bases line up with TRBD1. Germline V gives CDR1 LGHDT, CDR2 YNNKEL (reference sequence). CDR3 length equals 13 residues. Trimming took 4 bases from V and 4 from J; bases not matched to a gene: 2. The DNA of the CDR3 is TGTGCCAGCAGCCCGGGACAGGGATACGAGCAGTACTTC. It yields the protein CASSPGQGYEQYF.

This chain connects TRBV5-6 to TRBJ2-3; 9 bases match TRBD2. V dropped 2 bases and J dropped 2; count of bases not matched to a gene: 3. This CDR3 contains 15 residues. Germline CDR1 SGHDT, CDR2 YYEEEE. The CDR3, as DNA: TGTGCCAGCAGCTTAAGCGGGGGGCCCACAGATACGCAGTATTTT. As protein: CASSLSGGPTDTQYF.

The chain carries TRBV5-1 and TRBJ1-2, with 7 bases aligning to TRBD1. The CDR3 covers 14 residues. CDR1 SGHRS and CDR2 YFSETQ come from the germline V gene. V trimming: 0 bases; J trimming: 6 bases; junction bases outside the gene matches: 5. CDR3 sequence reads: CASSLDRGSNGYTF. CDR3 DNA: TGCGCCAGCAGCTTGGACAGGGGTTCGAATGGCTACACCTTC.